The entry below describes one T cell receptor beta chain. Antigen unknown. This record belongs to a study of T cell responses to AZD1222 COVID-19 vaccine. Study-wide results and caveats: No day 14 peak samples; only post-peak repertoires were characterized.

This table comes from immunoSEQ multiplex PCR, and its TCRdb copy is limited to in-frame clones, with some not included. Of about 140,000 clones listed, approximately 90% are singletons. Germline CDR1 reads KGHSH; CDR2 reads LQKENI. CDR3 length: 15 residues. V lost 2 bases, J lost 2 bases, and 12 bases lay in between. This TCR was sampled from an adult who received the AZD1222 COVID-19 vaccine. Sequencing was performed on peripheral blood, taken 28 days after the second AZD1222 dose. The rearrangement joins TRBV18 to TRBJ1-1; D is unclear. This chain's CDR3 is CASSPGSAVNTEAFF. CDR3 sequence (DNA): TGTGCCAGCTCACCAGGAAGTGCGGTCAACACTGAAGCTTTCTTT.